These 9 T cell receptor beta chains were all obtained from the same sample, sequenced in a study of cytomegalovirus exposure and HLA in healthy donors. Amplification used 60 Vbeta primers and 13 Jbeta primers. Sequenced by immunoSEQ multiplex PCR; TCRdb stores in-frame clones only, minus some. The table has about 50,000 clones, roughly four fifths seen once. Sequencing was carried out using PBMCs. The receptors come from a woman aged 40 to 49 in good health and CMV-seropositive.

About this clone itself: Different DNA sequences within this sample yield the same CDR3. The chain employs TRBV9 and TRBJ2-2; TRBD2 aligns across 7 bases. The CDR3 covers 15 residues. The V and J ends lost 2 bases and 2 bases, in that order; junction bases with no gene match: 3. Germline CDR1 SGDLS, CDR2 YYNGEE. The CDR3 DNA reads TGTGCCAGCAGCGTTGGGGGGGGAAACACCGGGGAGCTGTTTTTT. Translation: CASSVGGGNTGELFF.

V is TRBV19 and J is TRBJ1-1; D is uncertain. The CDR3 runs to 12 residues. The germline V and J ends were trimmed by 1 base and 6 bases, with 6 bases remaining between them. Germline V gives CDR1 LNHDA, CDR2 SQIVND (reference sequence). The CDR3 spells CASSIGVAEAFF. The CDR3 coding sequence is TGTGCCAGTAGTATAGGCGTCGCTGAAGCTTTCTTT.

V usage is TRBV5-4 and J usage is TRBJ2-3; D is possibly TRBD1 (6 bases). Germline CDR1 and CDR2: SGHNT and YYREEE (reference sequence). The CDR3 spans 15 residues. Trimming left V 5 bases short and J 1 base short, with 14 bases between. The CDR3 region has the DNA TGTGCCAGCAGGACCCGGGACACCGGCACAGATACGCAGTATTTT. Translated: CASRTRDTGTDTQYF.

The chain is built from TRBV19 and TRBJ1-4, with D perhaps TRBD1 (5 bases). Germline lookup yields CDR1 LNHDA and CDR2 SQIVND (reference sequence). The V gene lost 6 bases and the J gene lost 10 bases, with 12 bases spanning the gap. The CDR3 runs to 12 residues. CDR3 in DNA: TGTGCCAGTAGCAGCAGGGTAGGAAAACTGTTTTTT. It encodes CASSSRVGKLFF.

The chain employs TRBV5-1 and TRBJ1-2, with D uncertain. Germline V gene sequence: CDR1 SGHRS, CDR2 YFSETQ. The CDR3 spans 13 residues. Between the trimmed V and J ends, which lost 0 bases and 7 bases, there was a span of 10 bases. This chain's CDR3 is CASSLVNFGGYTF. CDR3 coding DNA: TGCGCCAGCAGCTTGGTAAACTTTGGTGGCTACACCTTC.

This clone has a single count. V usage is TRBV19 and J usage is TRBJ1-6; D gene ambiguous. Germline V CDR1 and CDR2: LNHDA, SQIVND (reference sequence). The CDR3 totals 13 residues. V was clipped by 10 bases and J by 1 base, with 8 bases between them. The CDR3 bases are TGTGCCACCGGGGTTTCCTATAATTCACCCCTCCACTTT. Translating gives CATGVSYNSPLHF.

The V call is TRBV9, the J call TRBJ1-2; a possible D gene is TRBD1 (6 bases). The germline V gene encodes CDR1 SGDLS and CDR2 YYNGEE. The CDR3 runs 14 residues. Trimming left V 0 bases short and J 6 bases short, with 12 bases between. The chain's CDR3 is CASSVAQGFNGYTF. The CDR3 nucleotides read TGTGCCAGCAGCGTAGCTCAGGGGTTCAATGGCTACACCTTC.

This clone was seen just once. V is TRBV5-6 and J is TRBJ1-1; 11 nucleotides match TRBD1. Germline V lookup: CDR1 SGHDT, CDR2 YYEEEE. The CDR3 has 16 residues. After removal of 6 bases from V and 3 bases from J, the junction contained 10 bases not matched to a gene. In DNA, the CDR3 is TGTGCCAGCACCGGGACAGGGGGGCCCGGGGACACTGAAGCTTTCTTT. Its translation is CASTGTGGPGDTEAFF.

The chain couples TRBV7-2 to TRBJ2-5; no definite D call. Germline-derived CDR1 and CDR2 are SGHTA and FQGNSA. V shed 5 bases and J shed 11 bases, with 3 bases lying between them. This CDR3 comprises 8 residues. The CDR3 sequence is CASSPQYF. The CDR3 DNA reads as TGTGCCAGCAGCCCACAGTACTTC.